The present T cell receptor (beta chain) was sequenced within a study of response to subunit inactivated influenza vaccine (dated by TCRdb to the late 2010s). Looking at the study overall: Deep quantitative profiling of the T cell receptor repertoire was used in the study to follow responses to a trivalent subunit inactivated influenza vaccine.

The full study reports these points: The authors suggested that each seasonal influenza vaccination may recruit only a limited number of new T cells.

Trimming at the junction amounts to 6 bases on V and 10 bases on J, and the germline ends lie 13 bases apart. Reading from cysteine to phenylalanine, the CDR3 counts 12 amino acids. Only CDR3 DNA is held: 36 bases, read in frame from base 1. A word on this clonotype: What this receptor recognizes is not known. Per-base quality was not reported, and no clone a single base away is much larger than it.

Library generation was performed with RT-PCR. Sequencing relied on an Illumina HiSeq 2500. The raw public reads went through TCRdb reprocessing: fastp at Q25, MiXCR clone calling, in-frame beta chains kept. Records with the same CDR3 protein are collapsed into one entry carrying the most frequent genes and DNA. The table for this sample lists roughly 780,000 distinct CDR3 sequences; about a fifth of them were counted only once. 11% of the sample comes from the top ten. The sequence was collected from a man aged 45-65 years who received an inactivated influenza vaccine. Donor details come from another sample of the same person, matched by shared clones. Specimen: PBMCs from blood, collected approximately 5 days after vaccination. The rearrangement joined TRBV12-3 or TRBV12-4 to TRBJ2-1, with no confidently assigned D gene. The CDR3 protein sequence reads: CASSREPPEQFF. The nucleotides are TGTGCCAGCAGCCGAGAGCCGCCCGAGCAGTTCTTC.